The 16 T cell receptor beta chains given below trace back to one sample, sequenced in a study of identical twins. TCRdb recomputed calls from the 5' RACE reads with MiXCR, one row per CDR3 protein. This sample carries 650,000 to 750,000 distinct CDR3 sequences, over 20% of them seen once, and the ten largest clones take about 4.5%. The same sample was also used in a study of T cells expressing NK-cell markers.

Sequencing was done on a sample of PBMCs. These receptors came from a woman aged 18 to 35 in good health.

The V gene is TRBV5-1, the J gene TRBJ1-2; the match to TRBD1 covers 9 bases. The CDR3 spans 14 residues. Germline V gene data show CDR1 as SGHRS and CDR2 as YFSETQ. J was trimmed by 5 bases and V by 1 base; bases with no gene match: 3. The CDR3 region has the DNA TGCGCCAGCAGCTTGTTACAGGGGGCTTATGGCTACACCTTC. Protein sequence: CASSLLQGAYGYTF. Based on the CDR3 plus reference TRBV5-1 and TRBJ1-2, the full variable domain is KAGVTQTPRYLIKTRGQQVTLSCSPISGHRSVSWYQQTPGQGLQFLFEYFSETQRNKGNFPGRFSGRQFSNSRSEMNVSTLELGDSALYLCASSLLQGAYGYTFGSGTRLTVV.

This clonotype was counted a few times. This chain uses TRBV29-1 with TRBJ2-3; the D gene could be TRBD1 or TRBD2 (7 bases each). The length of the CDR3 is 15 residues. CDR1 SQVTM and CDR2 ANQGSEA come from the germline V gene. Trimming removed 3 bases at V and 3 bases at J, with 16 bases between. The CDR3 loop is CSVDRSGGGTDTQYF. Written as DNA, the CDR3 is TGCAGCGTTGACCGGTCAGGGGGAGGGACAGATACGCAGTATTTT.

Here the CDR3 DNA reads TGTGCCATCAGTGATGGGGGCATGAGGACAGATACGCAGTATTTT. Translation: CAISDGGMRTDTQYF. This chain uses TRBV10-3 with TRBJ2-3; D possibly corresponds to TRBD1 (6 bases). The V gene's germline CDR1 is ENHRY and CDR2 SYGVKD. The CDR3 has 15 amino acids. The V end was cut by 3 bases, the J end by 3 bases, with 13 bases between.

This clonotype was observed at least ten times. This chain links TRBV11-2 with TRBJ2-1; 11 bases fit TRBD2. CDR1 is SGHAT, CDR2 FQNNGV, per germline. V lost 1 base and J lost 5; bases outside the gene matches: 4. This CDR3 region has 16 residues. CDR3 sequence (DNA): TGTGCCAGCAGCTTAGCTGGGACTAGCGGTAACAATGAGCAGTTCTTC. Encoded protein: CASSLAGTSGNNEQFF.

The chain joins TRBV20-1 to TRBJ1-2; D perhaps matches TRBD1 (6 bases). The CDR3 is made up of 11 amino acids. The germline CDR1 and CDR2 sequences are DFQATT and SNEGSKA (reference sequence). Trimming shortened V by 2 bases and J by 6 bases, and 7 bases separated the two germline ends. CDR3 in DNA: TGCAGTGCTAGAACAGGGAATGGCTACACCTTC. This codes for CSARTGNGYTF.

The V call is TRBV5-1, the J call TRBJ2-3, with D tentatively TRBD2 (6 bases). Germline CDR1 SGHRS, CDR2 YFSETQ. CDR3 length: 13 amino acids. The V end was cut by 0 bases, the J end by 7 bases, with 9 bases between. As DNA, the CDR3 is TGCGCCAGCAGCTTGGCCGCGGGGTATACGCAGTATTTT. Translation gives CASSLAAGYTQYF. The full variable domain, with the rest looked up from reference TRBV5-1 and TRBJ2-3, is KAGVTQTPRYLIKTRGQQVTLSCSPISGHRSVSWYQQTPGQGLQFLFEYFSETQRNKGNFPGRFSGRQFSNSRSEMNVSTLELGDSALYLCASSLAAGYTQYFGPGTRLTVL.

This rearrangement joins TRBV12-3 or TRBV12-4 to TRBJ2-1, with D uncertain. Trimming removed 3 bases at V and 2 bases at J, with 8 bases between. The CDR3 sequence is 14 residues long. The CDR3 sequence: CASSLRKAYNEQFF. CDR3 bases: TGTGCCAGCAGTTTGAGGAAGGCCTACAATGAGCAGTTCTTC.

The rearrangement links TRBV7-8 to TRBJ1-1; D perhaps matches TRBD1 (6 bases). Germline assignment: CDR1 SGHVS and CDR2 FQNEAQ. The CDR3 has 14 residues. Trimming pared 5 bases from V and 4 bases from J, leaving 14 bases between. The CDR3, as DNA: TGTGCCAGCAGCCCCAGCACAGGGATCACTGAAGCTTTCTTT. Translating gives CASSPSTGITEAFF. The complete variable domain, with remaining parts taken from reference TRBV7-8 and TRBJ1-1, reads GAGVSQSPRYKVAKRGQDVALRCDPISGHVSLFWYQQALGQGPEFLTYFQNEAQLDKSGLPSDRFFAERPEGSVSTLKIQRTQQEDSAVYLCASSPSTGITEAFFGQGTRLTVV.

Many counts were recorded for this clonotype. The rearrangement uses TRBV7-6 and TRBJ2-1; no definite D call. The CDR3 is 14 amino acids. V lost 2 bases, J lost 3 bases, and 8 bases lay in between. The germline gives CDR1 SGHVS, CDR2 FNYEAQ. CDR3 DNA sequence: TGTGCCAGCAGCTTATTCTCCAGCTACAATGAGCAGTTCTTC. Its translation: CASSLFSSYNEQFF.

The CDR3 nucleotides are TGTGCCTGGAGTGTGTCGTGGGGTGGGAGAGGGTTGGAGACCCAGTACTTC. Protein: CAWSVSWGGRGLETQYF. This rearrangement joins TRBV30 to TRBJ2-5, with a possible D match to TRBD2 (5 bases). The CDR3 is 17 residues long. Trimming removed 0 bases at V and 5 bases at J, with 22 bases between. The V gene's germline CDR1 is GTSNPN and CDR2 SVGIG (reference sequence).

V usage is TRBV3-1 and J usage is TRBJ2-1; D might be TRBD1 or TRBD2, each matching 7 bases. This CDR3 is built from 17 residues. Germline V CDR1 and CDR2: LGHDT, YNNKEL (reference sequence). V lost 3 bases and J lost 10, with 25 bases in between. The DNA for the CDR3 is TGTGCCAGCAGCCACAGGGGGAGGGGGGCCCGGAGGGGAGAGCAGTTCTTC. It codes for CASSHRGRGARRGEQFF.

This chain links TRBV7-8 with TRBJ2-6; D not resolved. Germline V gene lookup returns CDR1 SGHVS and CDR2 FQNEAQ. This CDR3 is 17 amino acids long. With 1 base removed from V and 3 bases from J, the gap between germline ends came to 13 bases. CDR3 sequence reads: CASSLDIVEYGANVLTF. DNA of the CDR3: TGTGCCAGCAGCTTAGACATAGTAGAGTATGGGGCCAACGTCCTGACTTTC.

J is TRBJ2-2 and V is TRBV10-3; 7 bases are a match to TRBD1. The V segment lost 6 bases and the J segment 6 bases; nucleotides outside the gene matches: 7. This CDR3 contains 14 residues. Germline V gives CDR1 ENHRY, CDR2 SYGVKD. The CDR3: CAISTGQAAGELFF. Written as DNA, the CDR3 is TGTGCCATCAGCACAGGACAGGCGGCCGGGGAGCTGTTTTTT.

This clonotype was seen a few times. The chain joins TRBV20-1 to TRBJ2-3, with a possible D match to TRBD2 (6 bases). Germline lookup yields CDR1 DFQATT and CDR2 SNEGSKA (reference sequence). The CDR3 contains 14 residues. Trimming removed 2 bases from V and 0 bases from J, with 9 bases in between. CDR3 residues: CSARFGGSTDTQYF. The DNA for the CDR3 is TGCAGTGCTAGATTCGGGGGTAGCACAGATACGCAGTATTTT.

DNA of the CDR3: TGTGCCAGCAGCGTTGGGGTTGGGCCCCAGCATTTT. It encodes CASSVGVGPQHF. This sequence joins TRBV9 and TRBJ1-5, with D unresolved. The germline gives CDR1 SGDLS, CDR2 YYNGEE. V gave up 2 bases and J gave up 9 bases, with 9 bases separating them. CDR3 length: 12 residues.

The chain links TRBV12-5 to TRBJ2-3; TRBD2 aligns across 8 bases. Trimming removed 1 base from V and 4 bases from J; junction bases left unmatched: 1. In germline, CDR1 is LGHNT, CDR2 FRNRAP. The CDR3 is made up of 14 amino acids. The CDR3 spells CASGLAGGADTQYF. The CDR3 coding sequence is TGTGCTAGTGGTTTGGCCGGGGGGGCAGATACGCAGTATTTT.